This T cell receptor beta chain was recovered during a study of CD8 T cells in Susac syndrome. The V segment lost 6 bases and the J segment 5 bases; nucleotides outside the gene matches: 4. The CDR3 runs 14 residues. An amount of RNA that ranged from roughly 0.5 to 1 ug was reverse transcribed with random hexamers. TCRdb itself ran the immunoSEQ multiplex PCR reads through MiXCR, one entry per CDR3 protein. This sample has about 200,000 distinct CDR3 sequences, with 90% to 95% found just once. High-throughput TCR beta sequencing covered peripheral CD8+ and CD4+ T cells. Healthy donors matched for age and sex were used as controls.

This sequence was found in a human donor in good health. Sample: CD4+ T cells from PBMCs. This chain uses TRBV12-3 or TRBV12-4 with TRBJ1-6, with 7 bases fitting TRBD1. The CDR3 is CASSYGQDNSPLHF. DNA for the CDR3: TGTGCCAGCAGCTATGGACAGGATAATTCACCCCTCCACTTT.